This TCR beta chain was sequenced during a study of CXCR3-negative and CXCR3-positive naive CD8 T cells (dated by TCRdb to about 2019). About the study as a whole: In total, approximately 150 million TRB reads were obtained, corresponding to roughly 1.5 +/- 0.3 million reads per library. Data from 11 donors, pooled across two independent experiments, went into the diversity and physicochemical repertoire analyses. Naive subsets from 5 or 6 donors and memory cells from 3 donors were included in the TRBV-TRBJ cluster analysis.

Beyond this particular receptor, the publication reports: TRB CDR3s from CXCR3-positive naive cells showed higher hydrophobicity (lower Kidera factor 4), lower energy, and higher strength and volume indices than CXCR3-negative naive cells. Similar TRBV-TRBJ usage was shown by naive CXCR3-negative and CXCR3-positive cells from the same donor, whereas distinct patterns were shown by memory cells. Comparably high repertoire diversity was found in both naive subsets, whereas much lower repertoire diversity was found in memory CD8+ T cells. Surface CD5, linked to self-reactivity in mice, was comparable between naive subsets; TCR interaction strength was therefore also inferred from TRB CDR3 physicochemical properties. Freshly isolated PBMCs were used for most assays because CXCR3 expression partially decreased after cryopreservation.

Sequencer: NextSeq 550. The Human TCR Profiling Kit (MiLaboratory) was used to prepare UMI-labeled 5' RACE TRB cDNA libraries. The full amount of extracted RNA was used for cDNA synthesis, and the full amount of resulting cDNA was used for PCR amplification. Libraries were prepared in parallel with an identical number of PCR cycles. In the paper's pipeline: MIGEC and MiXCR extracted about 50,000 +/- 10,000 unique UMI-labeled TRB cDNA molecules per library, requiring at least two reads per UMI. On average, roughly 40,000 +/- 10,000 functional in-frame TRB CDR3 nucleotide clonotypes lacking stop codons were found per library. After each sample was downsampled to 5000 UMI-labeled TRB molecules, VDJtools was used to calculate diversity metrics such as normalized Shannon-Wiener and Chao1. Clonotype-size-weighted physicochemical properties of the central five CDR3 residues (interaction energy, strength, volume and Kidera factor 4) were computed in VDJtools. After reprocessing by TCRdb, each CDR3 protein sequence is one entry, and no DNA is given. The V and J calls and clone size come from TCRdb's table, not from the authors' own analysis. In this sample's table one finds about 3,900 distinct CDR3 sequences. Jointly, the top ten make up 2% of the sample.

Concerning this clonotype: Its antigen is currently not known.

For every CD8+ T cell subset, 300,000 cells were flow-sorted straight into RLT lysis buffer, and each subset was sorted in triplicate. Naive CD8+ T cells were defined stringently as CD45RO-CCR7+CD27+CD95- to exclude memory contaminants. Using standard density gradient centrifugation, peripheral blood mononuclear cells were isolated from buffy coats. A FACSAria III was used to flow-sort naive CD8+ T cells into CXCR3-negative and CXCR3-positive populations. Total RNA was extracted from sorted cells using an RNeasy Mini Kit. Sequencing input: naive CXCR3- CD8+ T cells from blood. Interpreted using the paper, the cell subset or site label stands for: CD45RO-CCR7+CD27+CD95- naive CD8+ T cells lacking CXCR3 (TNR3-). This TCR derives from a human donor in good health. Some clones in this sample may be carry-over from other donors' samples.

The CDR3 has the sequence CASSLVGVVSSYNEQFF. The chain couples TRBV5-1 to TRBJ2-1. Reading from cysteine to phenylalanine, the CDR3 counts 17 amino acids. There is no recorded DNA. CDR1 and CDR2 were assigned from the germline V gene as SGHRS and YFSETQ. Reference TRBV5-1 and TRBJ2-1 proteins supply the regions before and after the CDR3; the full variable domain is: KAGVTQTPRYLIKTRGQQVTLSCSPISGHRSVSWYQQTPGQGLQFLFEYFSETQRNKGNFPGRFSGRQFSNSRSEMNVSTLELGDSALYLCASSLVGVVSSYNEQFFGPGTRLTVL.